This TCR beta chain emerged from a study of cytomegalovirus exposure and HLA in healthy donors. Germline-derived CDR1 and CDR2 are SGHVS and FQNEAQ. The CDR3 totals 17 residues. A multiplex PCR was run with 60 Vbeta primers and 13 Jbeta primers. This table comes from immunoSEQ multiplex PCR, and its TCRdb copy is limited to in-frame clones, with some not included. The sample shows about 130,000 clones, around 82% of them seen only once. Sequencing used PBMCs. The receptor's source is a female donor in good health and CMV-seronegative. V and J are TRBV7-8 and TRBJ2-5; 12 bases are shared with TRBD2. The J call is uncertain, as TRBJ2-7 better fits the DNA end. CDR3 in amino acids: CASSLILGTSGHHEQYF. As DNA, the CDR3 is TGTGCCAGCAGCTTGATCTTAGGGACTAGCGGGCATCACGAGCAGTACTTC.